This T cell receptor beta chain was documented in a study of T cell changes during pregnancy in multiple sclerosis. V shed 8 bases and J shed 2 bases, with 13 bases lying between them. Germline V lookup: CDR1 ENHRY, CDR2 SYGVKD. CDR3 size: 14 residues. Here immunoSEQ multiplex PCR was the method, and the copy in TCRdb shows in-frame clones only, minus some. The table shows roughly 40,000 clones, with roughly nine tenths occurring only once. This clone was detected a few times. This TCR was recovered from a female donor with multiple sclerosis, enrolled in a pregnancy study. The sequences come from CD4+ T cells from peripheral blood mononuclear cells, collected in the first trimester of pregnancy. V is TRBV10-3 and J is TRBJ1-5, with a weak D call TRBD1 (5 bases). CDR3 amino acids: CAISDQQGNQPQHF. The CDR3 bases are TGTGCCATCTCTGACCAACAGGGCAATCAGCCCCAGCATTTT.